This is a list of T cell receptor beta chains from one sample in a study of blood T cell repertoires in COVID-19. This table comes from immunoSEQ multiplex PCR, and its TCRdb copy is limited to in-frame clones, with some not included. The sample lists tens of thousands of clones, about 84% occurring once. The sequenced sample was peripheral blood. These receptors were obtained from a man between 60 and 70 years old with acute or convalescent COVID-19. CDR3s include the opening cysteine and the closing phenylalanine or tryptophan. The order of the fields is D gene, clone size, J gene, V gene, CDR3 protein, CDR3 DNA. D genes are given only for firm matches. The size field is filled for only some rows; it gives once, few, many or a size class.

TRBD1 | . | TRBJ1-5 | TRBV6-2/TRBV6-3 | CASSPSDRESQPQHF | TGTGCCAGCAGTCCCTCGGACAGGGAAAGTCAGCCCCAGCATTTT
TRBD1 | . | TRBJ1-2 | TRBV24-1 | CATSAGGSGYTF | TGTGCCACCAGTGCAGGGGGCAGTGGCTACACCTTC
. | few | TRBJ1-1 | TRBV5-1 | CASSSTRQRTEAFF | TGCGCCAGCAGCTCCACCCGACAGAGAACTGAAGCTTTCTTT
. | . | TRBJ2-7 | TRBV6-5 | CASSYSGAAISYEQYF | TGTGCCAGCAGTTACTCGGGGGCAGCTATATCCTACGAGCAGTACTTC
TRBD2 | . | TRBJ2-3 | TRBV24-1 | CATSDPGLVPDTQYF | TGTGCCACCAGTGATCCAGGACTAGTACCAGATACGCAGTATTTT
. | . | TRBJ2-6 | TRBV19 | CASSIVPQSGANVLTF | TGTGCCAGTAGTATAGTCCCCCAGTCTGGGGCCAACGTCCTGACTTTC
. | few | TRBJ1-5 | TRBV4-3 | CASSQATGNNQPQHF | TGCGCCAGCAGCCAAGCGACGGGGAACAATCAGCCCCAGCATTTT
TRBD1 | . | TRBJ1-1 | TRBV5-1 | CASSLDRGVMNTEAFF | TGCGCCAGCAGCTTAGACAGGGGGGTCATGAACACTGAAGCTTTCTTT
. | . | TRBJ1-4 | TRBV6-5 | CASGAGTRNEKLFF | TGTGCCAGCGGAGCCGGGACTCGGAATGAAAAACTGTTTTTT
. | . | TRBJ2-7 | TRBV5-6 | CASSTRRGREQYF | TGTGCCAGCAGCACGCGGCGGGGGCGCGAGCAGTACTTC
. | . | TRBJ1-6 | TRBV30 | CAWTEGRRNSPLHF | TGTGCCTGGACTGAAGGACGGAGGAATTCACCCCTCCACTTT
. | . | TRBJ1-2 | TRBV6-5 | CASSYSTGFGYTF | TGTGCCAGCAGTTACTCGACGGGTTTTGGCTACACCTTC
. | . | TRBJ1-4 | TRBV19 | CASSEQVTTNEKLFF | TGTGCCAGTAGCGAACAGGTTACAACTAATGAAAAACTGTTTTTT
. | . | TRBJ2-3 | TRBV11-2 | CASSLGLAQDTQYF | TGTGCCAGCAGCTTAGGCCTAGCCCAGGATACGCAGTATTTT
. | . | TRBJ2-2 | TRBV9 | CASSVGERTGELFF | TGTGCCAGCAGCGTAGGTGAGCGCACCGGGGAGCTGTTTTTT